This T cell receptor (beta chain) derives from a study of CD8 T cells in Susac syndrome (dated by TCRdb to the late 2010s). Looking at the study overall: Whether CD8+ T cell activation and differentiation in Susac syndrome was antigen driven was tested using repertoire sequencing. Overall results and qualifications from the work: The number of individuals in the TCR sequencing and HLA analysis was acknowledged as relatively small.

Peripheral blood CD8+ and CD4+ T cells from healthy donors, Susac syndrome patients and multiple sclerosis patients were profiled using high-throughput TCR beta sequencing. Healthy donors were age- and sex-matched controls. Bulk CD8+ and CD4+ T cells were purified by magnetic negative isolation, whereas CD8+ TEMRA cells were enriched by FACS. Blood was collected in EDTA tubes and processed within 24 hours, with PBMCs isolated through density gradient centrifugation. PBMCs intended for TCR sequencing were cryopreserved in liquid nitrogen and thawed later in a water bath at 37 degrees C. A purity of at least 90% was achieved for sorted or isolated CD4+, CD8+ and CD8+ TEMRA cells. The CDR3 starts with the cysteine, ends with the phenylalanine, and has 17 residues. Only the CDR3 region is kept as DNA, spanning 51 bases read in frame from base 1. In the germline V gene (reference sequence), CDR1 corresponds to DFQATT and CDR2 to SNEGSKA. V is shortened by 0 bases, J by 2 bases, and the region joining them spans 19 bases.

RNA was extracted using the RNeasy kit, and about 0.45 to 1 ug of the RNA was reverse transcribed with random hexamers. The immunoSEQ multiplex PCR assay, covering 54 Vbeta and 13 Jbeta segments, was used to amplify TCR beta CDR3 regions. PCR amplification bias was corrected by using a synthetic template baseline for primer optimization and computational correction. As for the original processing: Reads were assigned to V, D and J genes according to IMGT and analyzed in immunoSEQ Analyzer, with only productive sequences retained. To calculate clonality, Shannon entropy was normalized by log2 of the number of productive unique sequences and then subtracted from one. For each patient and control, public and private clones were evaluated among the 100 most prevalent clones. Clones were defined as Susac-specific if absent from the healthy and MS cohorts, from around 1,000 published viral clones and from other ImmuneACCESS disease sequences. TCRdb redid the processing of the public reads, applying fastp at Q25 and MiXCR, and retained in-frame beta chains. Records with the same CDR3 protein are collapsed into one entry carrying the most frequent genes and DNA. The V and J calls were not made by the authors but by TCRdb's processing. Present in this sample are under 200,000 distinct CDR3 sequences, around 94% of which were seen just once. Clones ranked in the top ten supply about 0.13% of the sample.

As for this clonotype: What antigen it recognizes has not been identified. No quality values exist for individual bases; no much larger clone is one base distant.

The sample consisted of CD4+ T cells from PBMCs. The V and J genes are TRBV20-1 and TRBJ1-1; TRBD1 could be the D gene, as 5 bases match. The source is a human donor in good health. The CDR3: CSARDGQRDGDNTEAFF. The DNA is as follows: TGCAGTGCTAGAGATGGCCAACGGGACGGTGATAACACTGAAGCTTTCTTT.